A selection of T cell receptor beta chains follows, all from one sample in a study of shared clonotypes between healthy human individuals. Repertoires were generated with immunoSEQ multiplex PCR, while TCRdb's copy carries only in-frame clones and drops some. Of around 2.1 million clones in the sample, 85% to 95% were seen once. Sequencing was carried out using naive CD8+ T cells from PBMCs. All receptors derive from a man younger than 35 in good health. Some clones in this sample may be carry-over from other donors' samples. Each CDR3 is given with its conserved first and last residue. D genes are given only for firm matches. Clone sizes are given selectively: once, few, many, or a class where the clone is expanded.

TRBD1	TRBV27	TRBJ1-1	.	CASRPTGGRNTEAFF	TGTGCCAGCAGGCCGACAGGGGGTAGGAACACTGAAGCTTTCTTT
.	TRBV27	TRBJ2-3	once	CASSSWDSGTDTQYF	TGTGCCAGCAGTTCCTGGGACTCCGGCACAGATACGCAGTATTTT
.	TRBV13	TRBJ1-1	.	CASSTDRASTTEAFF	TGTGCCAGCAGCACCGACCGTGCGTCGACCACTGAAGCTTTCTTT
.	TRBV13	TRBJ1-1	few	CASSLDHRGTEAFF	TGTGCCAGCAGCTTAGACCACCGCGGTACTGAAGCTTTCTTT
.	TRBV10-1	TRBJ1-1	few	CASSELRGNTEAFF	TGCGCCAGCAGTGAGCTCAGGGGTAACACTGAAGCTTTCTTT
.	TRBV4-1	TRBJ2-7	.	CASSQDNSGRGAYEQYF	TGCGCCAGCAGCCAAGATAATTCAGGCAGGGGGGCCTACGAGCAGTACTTC
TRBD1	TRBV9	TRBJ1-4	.	CASSKQGTTNEKLFF	TGTGCCAGCAGCAAACAGGGGACAACTAATGAAAAACTGTTTTTT
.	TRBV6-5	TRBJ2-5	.	CASSYLGNTQETQYF	TGTGCCAGCAGTTACCTGGGGAACACCCAAGAGACCCAGTACTTC
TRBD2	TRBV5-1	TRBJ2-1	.	CASSGRLAGAGNEQFF	TGCGCCAGCAGCGGACGACTAGCGGGAGCGGGCAATGAGCAGTTCTTC
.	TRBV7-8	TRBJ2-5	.	CASTPDGRRGEQETQYF	TGTGCCAGCACCCCTGACGGGCGAAGAGGGGAACAAGAGACCCAGTACTTC
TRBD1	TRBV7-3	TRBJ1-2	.	CASSLTGQGNYGYTF	TGTGCCAGCAGCTTAACGGGACAGGGCAACTATGGCTACACCTTC
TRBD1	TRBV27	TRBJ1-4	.	CASSLLPGQGAEKLFF	TGTGCCAGCAGTTTATTACCGGGACAGGGAGCAGAAAAACTGTTTTTT
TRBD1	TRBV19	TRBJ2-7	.	CASSIGPGGPNEQYF	TGTGCCAGTAGTATAGGTCCAGGGGGTCCGAACGAGCAGTACTTC
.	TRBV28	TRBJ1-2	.	CASSWAGVYGYTF	TGTGCCAGCAGTTGGGCAGGGGTCTATGGCTACACCTTC
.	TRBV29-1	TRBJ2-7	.	CSVVGPLREQYF	TGCAGCGTTGTCGGGCCCCTAAGAGAGCAGTACTTC
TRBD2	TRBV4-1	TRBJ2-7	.	CASSQVTSGTYEQYF	TGCGCCAGCAGCCAAGTGACTAGCGGGACTTACGAGCAGTACTTC